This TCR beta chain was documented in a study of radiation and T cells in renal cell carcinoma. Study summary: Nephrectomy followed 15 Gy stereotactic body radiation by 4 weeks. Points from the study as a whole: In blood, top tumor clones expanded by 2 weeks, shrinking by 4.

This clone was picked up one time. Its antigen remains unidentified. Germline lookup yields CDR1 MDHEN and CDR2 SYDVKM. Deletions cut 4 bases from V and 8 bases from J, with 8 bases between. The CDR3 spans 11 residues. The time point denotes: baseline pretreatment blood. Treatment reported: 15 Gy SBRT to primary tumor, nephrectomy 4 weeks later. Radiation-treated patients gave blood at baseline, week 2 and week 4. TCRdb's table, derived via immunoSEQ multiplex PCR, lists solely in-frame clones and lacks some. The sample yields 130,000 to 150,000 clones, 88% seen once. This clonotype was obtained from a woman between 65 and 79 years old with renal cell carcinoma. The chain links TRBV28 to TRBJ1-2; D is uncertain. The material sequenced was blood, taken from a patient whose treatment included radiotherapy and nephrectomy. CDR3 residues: CASSSRSGYTF. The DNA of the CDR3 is TGTGCCAGCAGTTCACGTAGCGGCTACACCTTC.